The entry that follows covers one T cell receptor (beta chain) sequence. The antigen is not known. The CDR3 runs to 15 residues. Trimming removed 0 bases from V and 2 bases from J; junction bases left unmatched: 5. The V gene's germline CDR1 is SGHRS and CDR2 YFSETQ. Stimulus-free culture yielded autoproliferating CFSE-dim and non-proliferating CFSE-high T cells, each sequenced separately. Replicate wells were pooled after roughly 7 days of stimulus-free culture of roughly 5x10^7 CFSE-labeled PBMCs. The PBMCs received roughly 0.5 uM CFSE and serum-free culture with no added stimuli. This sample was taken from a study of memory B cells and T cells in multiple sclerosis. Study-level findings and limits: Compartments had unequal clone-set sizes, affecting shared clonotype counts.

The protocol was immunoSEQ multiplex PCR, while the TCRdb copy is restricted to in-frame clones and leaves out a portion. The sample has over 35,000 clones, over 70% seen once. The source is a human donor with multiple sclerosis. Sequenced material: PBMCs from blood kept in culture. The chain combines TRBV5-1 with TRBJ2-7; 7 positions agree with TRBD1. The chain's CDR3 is CASSLEGQWPYEQYF. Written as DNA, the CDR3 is TGCGCCAGCAGCTTGGAGGGACAGTGGCCCTACGAGCAGTACTTC.